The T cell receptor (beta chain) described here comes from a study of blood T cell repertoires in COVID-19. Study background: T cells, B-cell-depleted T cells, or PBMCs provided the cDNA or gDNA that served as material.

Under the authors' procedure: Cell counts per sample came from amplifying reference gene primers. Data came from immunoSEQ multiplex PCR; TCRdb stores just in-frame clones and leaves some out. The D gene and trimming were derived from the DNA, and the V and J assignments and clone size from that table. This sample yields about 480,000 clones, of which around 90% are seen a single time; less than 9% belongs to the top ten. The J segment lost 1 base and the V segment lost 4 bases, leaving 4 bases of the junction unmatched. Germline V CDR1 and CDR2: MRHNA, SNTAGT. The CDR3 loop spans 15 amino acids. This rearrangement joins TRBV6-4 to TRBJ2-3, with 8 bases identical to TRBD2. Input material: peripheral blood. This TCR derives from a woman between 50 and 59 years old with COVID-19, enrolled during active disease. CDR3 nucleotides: TGTGCCAGCAGTGCGCGGGGGGACGGCACAGATACGCAGTATTTT. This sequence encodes CASSARGDGTDTQYF.